The 2 T cell receptor beta chains below all came from one sample that was sequenced in a study of T cells in Graves' hyperthyroidism and ophthalmopathy. It was RNA transcripts that yielded the amplified TCR beta CDR3 regions. The HTBI primer set was used in a first-round RT-PCR of the TCR CDR3. Via MiXCR, TCRdb re-called the multiplex PCR reads, giving one row per CDR3 protein. This table holds approximately 360,000 distinct CDR3 sequences, 25% found once. Sequenced sample: blood. The source of these receptors is a man aged 50 to 60 with Graves' hyperthyroidism.

The CDR3 region has the DNA TGTGCCAGTAGGAAAGGGCCGGGGGCCAACGTCCTGACTTTC. Translated, it gives CASRKGPGANVLTF. The chain couples TRBV19 to TRBJ2-6; D unclear. Germline-derived CDR1 and CDR2 are LNHDA and SQIVND (reference sequence). The CDR3 totals 14 residues. V was trimmed by 6 bases and J by 4 bases, leaving 10 bases between them.

This clonotype was observed many times. The genes are TRBV5-1 and TRBJ1-1; a weak D match, TRBD1 (5 bases). Trimming stripped 4 bases from V and 1 base from J, with 11 bases between. CDR3 length: 14 amino acids. CDR1 is SGHRS, CDR2 YFSETQ, per germline. CDR3 protein: CASSAGTANTEAFF. DNA for the CDR3: TGCGCCAGCAGCGCCGGGACGGCGAACACTGAAGCTTTCTTT.